Sequencing of this T cell receptor beta chain was carried out in a study of blood T cell repertoires in COVID-19. Whole-study context: COVID-19 samples collected from the United States, Italy and Spain covered acute and convalescent phases.

The CDR3 length is 15 residues. Germline CDR1 and CDR2: ENHRY and SYGVKD. The germline V and J ends were trimmed by 6 bases and 3 bases, with 17 bases remaining between them. Clones were read by immunoSEQ multiplex PCR, and TCRdb kept only the in-frame ones, dropping some. Counted here are some 130,000 clones, roughly 90% occurring once; the ten biggest clones make up about 4.4%. The rearrangement uses TRBV10-3 and TRBJ1-2; TRBD1 might be the D (6 bases). Material: peripheral blood. The receptor was isolated from a man between 60 and 75 years old with COVID-19, enrolled during active disease. The CDR3: CAIRSGGRDYYGYTF. CDR3 DNA: TGTGCCATCAGGTCGGGGGGCAGGGATTACTATGGCTACACCTTC.